This T cell receptor beta chain stems from a study of OX40 agonist ivuxolimab in advanced cancers. For context, the study as a whole: Ivuxolimab was a fully human IgG2 agonistic monoclonal antibody targeting the costimulatory receptor OX40 (CD134). The paper reports the monotherapy dose-escalation portion (N ≈ 50 patients) of the phase I ivuxolimab trial. Peripheral TCRbeta sequencing was intended to test whether TCR sequence diversity was altered and clonal T-cell expansion was caused by ivuxolimab. In the dose-escalation cohort, 82.7% of patients were male, and the mean age was roughly 60 years, with a range of roughly 23 to 85. Prior anti-PD-1, anti-PD-L1 or anti-CTLA-4 therapy was permitted, and checkpoint inhibitors had been received by roughly two fifths of dose-escalation patients. Of the approximately 54 patients in dose escalation, some 20 had hepatocellular carcinoma, some 15 had melanoma, 9 had renal cell carcinoma and 9 had head and neck cancer. Partial responses occurred in three dose-escalation patients, of whom one had hepatocellular carcinoma and two had cutaneous melanoma. Intravenous ivuxolimab was administered to patients every 2 weeks at six dose levels: 0.01, 0.1, 0.3, 1.5, 3 and 10 mg/kg.

Study-wide findings and limitations: In partial responders in the 0.1-3.0 mg/kg groups, normalized peripheral clonal expansion was found to be among the lowest, especially among CD8+ T cells. The antigen specificity of the peripheral T cells that underwent clonal expansion was not determined. Clonal expansion of both CD4+ and CD8+ blood T cells was observed from baseline to week 6 at doses 0.1 to 3.0 mg/kg. Low levels of normalized T-cell clonal expansion were also seen in some patients who did not respond. On average, CD8+ T cells showed more expanded clones than CD4+ T cells after ivuxolimab.

The CDR3 goes from the cysteine to the phenylalanine over 17 residues. The kept DNA is CDR3 alone, 51 bases in frame from the first base. V trim: 1 base; J trim: 4 bases; unmatched bases: 11. CDR1 and CDR2 (SGHDT, YYEEEE) derive from the germline V gene. As concerns this clone: Its antigen is not yet known. There are no base qualities to consult, and no much larger clone falls within one base.

Patients with autoimmune disease history or receiving systemic immunosuppression were excluded from the trial. Peripheral blood for TCR sequencing was collected from all dose cohorts at baseline, on cycle 4 day 1, and on cycle 7 day 1. The samples were drawn from a first-in-human, open-label, multicenter phase I dose-escalation trial of ivuxolimab. The trial enrolled adults with locally advanced or metastatic head and neck squamous cell, hepatocellular, melanoma or renal cell carcinoma. Before TCR sequencing, CD4+ T cells and CD8+ T cells were sorted from peripheral blood as separate populations. Genomic DNA was extracted from sorted cells for sequencing of the TCRbeta CDR3 region. The immunoSEQ Assay was used for sequencing of TCRbeta CDR3 regions. TCRdb carries this immuneACCESS record with in-frame sequences only. Its versions omit some clonotypes, under half of them owing to an unresolved V gene in the studies checked, with the rest unexplained. Recorded for this sample are approximately 82,000 clones; about 86% of them occurred a single time. The ten biggest clones cover approximately 0.71% of the sample.

Here the sequenced sample was CD4+ or CD8+ T cells sorted from blood, taken in a trial of the OX40 agonist ivuxolimab. The clonotype was recovered from an adult with an advanced solid tumor such as melanoma, head and neck, liver or kidney cancer. The chain is assembled from TRBV5-6 and TRBJ1-2; 9 central bases correspond to TRBD1. CDR3 region: CASSLIGDRVDSYGYTF. At the DNA level, the sequence is TGTGCCAGCAGCTTGATAGGGGACAGGGTTGATTCCTATGGCTACACCTTC.